This T cell receptor (beta chain) came from a study of cytomegalovirus exposure and HLA in healthy donors. Looking at the study overall: T cells numbering approximately 170 million yielded approximately 120 million unique TCR beta sequences in an earlier analysis.

With respect to this clone: Its antigen remains unknown.

Study-level results: Highest at DRB1 and lowest at HLA-C, TCR association rates differed among HLA loci in a later analysis.

Primers for the PCR totalled 60 Vbeta and 13 Jbeta. Clones were read by immunoSEQ multiplex PCR, and TCRdb kept only the in-frame ones, dropping some. Of over 100,000 clones in the sample, around nine tenths were seen once. The germline V gene has CDR1 SNHLY and CDR2 FYNNEI. Trimming removed 7 bases from V and 1 base from J; junction bases left unmatched: 12. CDR3 length: 17 residues. The sequenced material came from PBMCs. The V gene is TRBV2, the J gene TRBJ1-1; 10 positions agree with TRBD1. The receptor comes from a woman in her 30s in good health and CMV-seronegative. CDR3 sequence reads: CASKLIRTGGRNTEAFF. The CDR3 coding sequence is TGTGCCAGCAAACTGATCCGGACAGGGGGGAGGAACACTGAAGCTTTCTTT.